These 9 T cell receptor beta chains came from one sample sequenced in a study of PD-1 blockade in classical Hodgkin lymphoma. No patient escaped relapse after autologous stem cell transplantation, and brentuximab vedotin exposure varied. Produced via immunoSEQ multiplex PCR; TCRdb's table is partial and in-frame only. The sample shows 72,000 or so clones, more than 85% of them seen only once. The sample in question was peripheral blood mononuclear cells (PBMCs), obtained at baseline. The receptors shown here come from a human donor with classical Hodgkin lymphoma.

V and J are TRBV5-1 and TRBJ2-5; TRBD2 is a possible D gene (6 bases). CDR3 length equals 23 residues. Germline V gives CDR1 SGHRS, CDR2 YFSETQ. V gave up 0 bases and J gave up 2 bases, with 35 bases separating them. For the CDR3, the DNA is TGCGCCAGCAGCTTGGCCGGAGGTGCCGCACCTAGGGACCATAGCGGCCTACAAGAGACCCAGTACTTC. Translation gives CASSLAGGAAPRDHSGLQETQYF.

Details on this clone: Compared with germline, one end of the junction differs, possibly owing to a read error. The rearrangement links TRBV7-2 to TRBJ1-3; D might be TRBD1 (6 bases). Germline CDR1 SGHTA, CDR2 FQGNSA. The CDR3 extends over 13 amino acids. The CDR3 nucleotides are TGCCTACTATCGGACAGCTCCAGAAACACCATATATTTT. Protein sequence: CLLSDSSRNTIYF.

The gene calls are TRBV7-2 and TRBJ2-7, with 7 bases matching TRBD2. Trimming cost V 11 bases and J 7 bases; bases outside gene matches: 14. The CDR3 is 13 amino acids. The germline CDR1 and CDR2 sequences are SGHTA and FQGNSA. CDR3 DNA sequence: TGTGCCTCAAGCGGGGACCGTAAAGGGGAGCAGTACTTC. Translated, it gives CASSGDRKGEQYF.

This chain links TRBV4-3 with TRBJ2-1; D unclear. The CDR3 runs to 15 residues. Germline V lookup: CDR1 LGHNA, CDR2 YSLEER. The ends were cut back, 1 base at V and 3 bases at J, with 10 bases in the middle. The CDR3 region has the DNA TGCGCCAGCAGCCAAGCCGAGTGGGTCTACAATGAGCAGTTCTTC. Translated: CASSQAEWVYNEQFF.

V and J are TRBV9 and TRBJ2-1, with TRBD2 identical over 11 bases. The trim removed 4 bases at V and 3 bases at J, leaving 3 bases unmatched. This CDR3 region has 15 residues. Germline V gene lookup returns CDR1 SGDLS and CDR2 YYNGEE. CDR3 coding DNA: TGTGCCAGCAGCATACTAGCGGGGGACTACAATGAGCAGTTCTTC. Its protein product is CASSILAGDYNEQFF.

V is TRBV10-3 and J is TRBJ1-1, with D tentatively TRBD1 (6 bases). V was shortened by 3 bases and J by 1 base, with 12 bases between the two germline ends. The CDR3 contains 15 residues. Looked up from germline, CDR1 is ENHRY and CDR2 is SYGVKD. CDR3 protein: CAISDGGLGNTEAFF. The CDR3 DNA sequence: TGTGCCATCAGTGACGGGGGGCTTGGGAACACTGAAGCTTTCTTT.

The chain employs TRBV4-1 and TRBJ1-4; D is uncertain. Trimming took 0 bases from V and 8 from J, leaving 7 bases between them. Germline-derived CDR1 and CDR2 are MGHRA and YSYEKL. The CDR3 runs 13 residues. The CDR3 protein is CASSQDLGEKLFF. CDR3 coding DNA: TGCGCCAGCAGCCAAGATTTGGGAGAAAAACTGTTTTTT.

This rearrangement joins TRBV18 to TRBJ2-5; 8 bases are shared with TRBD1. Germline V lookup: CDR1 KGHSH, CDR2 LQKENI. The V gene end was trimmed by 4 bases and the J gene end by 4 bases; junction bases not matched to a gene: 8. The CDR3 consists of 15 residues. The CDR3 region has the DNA TGTGCCAGCTCACTACCACTCGGACAGGGAGAGACCCAGTACTTC. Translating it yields CASSLPLGQGETQYF.

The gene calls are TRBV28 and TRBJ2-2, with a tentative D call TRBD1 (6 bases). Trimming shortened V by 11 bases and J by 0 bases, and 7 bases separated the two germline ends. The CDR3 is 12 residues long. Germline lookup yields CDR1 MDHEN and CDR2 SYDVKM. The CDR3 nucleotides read TGTGCCGGACAGTCGAACACCGGGGAGCTGTTTTTT. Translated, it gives CAGQSNTGELFF.